This is a list of T cell receptor beta chains from one sample in a study of blood T cells in healthy people across ages. TCRdb recomputed calls from the 5' RACE reads with MiXCR, one row per CDR3 protein. The table shows 650,000 to 800,000 distinct CDR3 sequences, with about 42% occurring only once. Sequenced sample: blood. The receptors were gathered from a man in his 60s in good health. CDR3s include the opening cysteine and the closing phenylalanine or tryptophan. The D gene is left open where the match is weak. The listing skips clone size in some rows; elsewhere it reads once, few, many or a size class.

CDR3aa,CDR3nt,len,j_gene,d_gene,v_gene,abundance
CASSEGGVAYGYTF,TGTGCCAGCAGTGAAGGGGGGGTTGCCTATGGCTACACCTTC,14,TRBJ1-2,.,TRBV6-1,few
CASTLGQGPYEQYF,TGTGCCAGCACCTTAGGGCAGGGTCCCTACGAGCAGTACTTC,14,TRBJ2-7,.,TRBV12-3/TRBV12-4,.
CSARDSLEAFF,TGCAGTGCTAGAGACAGCCTTGAAGCTTTCTTT,11,TRBJ1-1,.,TRBV20-1,few
CASRTGTSVYEQYF,TGTGCCAGCAGAACCGGGACTAGTGTCTACGAGCAGTACTTC,14,TRBJ2-7,TRBD2,TRBV7-2,.
CSTRGGTIYEQYF,TGTAGTACTAGAGGGGGGACTATTTACGAGCAGTACTTC,13,TRBJ2-7,.,TRBV20-1,.
CASSSTGYTDTQYF,TGTGCCAGCAGCTCCACAGGGTACACAGATACGCAGTATTTT,14,TRBJ2-3,.,TRBV11-1,few
CASSSTGKADTQYF,TGTGCCAGCAGCTCAACAGGGAAAGCAGATACGCAGTATTTT,14,TRBJ2-3,.,TRBV7-8,.
CASSGNSGVYGYTF,TGTGCCAGCAGCGGAAACAGTGGGGTCTATGGCTACACCTTC,14,TRBJ1-2,.,TRBV9,.
CASRTGTDYQGAQYF,TGCGCCAGCAGAACCGGGACCGACTACCAAGGGGCCCAGTACTTC,15,TRBJ2-5,.,TRBV10-2,few
CASSQEWQPMGTDTQYF,TGTGCCAGCAGCCAAGAGTGGCAGCCGATGGGCACAGATACGCAGTATTTT,17,TRBJ2-3,.,TRBV3-1,many
CASRKVGGYSNQPQHF,TGTGCCAGCAGGAAGGTTGGGGGTTATAGCAATCAGCCCCAGCATTTT,16,TRBJ1-5,.,TRBV12-3/TRBV12-4,.
CVSSSTGFRPEKLFF,TGTGTCAGCAGTTCCACAGGGTTCCGCCCGGAAAAACTGTTTTTT,15,TRBJ1-4,.,TRBV12-3/TRBV12-4,.
CSVVPGGANVLTF,TGCAGCGTTGTTCCGGGTGGGGCCAACGTCCTGACTTTC,13,TRBJ2-6,.,TRBV29-1,many
CASSVSPYRLYNEQFF,TGTGCCAGCAGTGTGTCCCCCTACAGGCTCTACAATGAGCAGTTCTTC,16,TRBJ2-1,.,TRBV2,few
CAISPEQTSTDTQYF,TGTGCCATTTCACCCGAACAGACTAGCACAGATACGCAGTATTTT,15,TRBJ2-3,.,TRBV7-2,.
CALQGQGFVDEQYF,TGTGCTCTGCAGGGACAGGGGTTTGTGGATGAGCAGTACTTC,14,TRBJ2-5,TRBD1,TRBV30,.
CASSVAWESSYEQYF,TGTGCCAGCAGCGTAGCTTGGGAGAGCTCCTACGAGCAGTACTTC,15,TRBJ2-7,.,TRBV9,.
CASSQSLAGDLYEQYF,TGTGCCAGCAGCCAATCCCTAGCGGGGGACCTCTACGAGCAGTACTTC,16,TRBJ2-7,TRBD2,TRBV3-1,.